This entry concerns a single T cell receptor (beta chain). What antigen it recognizes has not been identified. Base qualities are not at hand, and no much larger clone is one base apart. This sample is drawn from a study of T cell responses to AZD1222 COVID-19 vaccine (dated by TCRdb to 2020 to 2023). About the full investigation: TCR sequencing covered more than 230 trial participants: 200 to 220 given two doses of AZD1222 and about 26 given two doses of MenACWY control vaccine. Trial participants were enrolled into age subgroups of 18-55, 56-69 and 70-plus years, which contained about 150, 27 and 61 TCR-sequenced participants, respectively. Study-level results and caveats: Because no day 14 peak-response samples were available, repertoires were characterized only after the peak T cell response. Conclusions about previously exposed vaccinees were limited because only six AZD1222 recipients were SARS-CoV-2 seropositive at baseline. The 56-69-year group was small, and its depth increase did not reach significance, likely because of low power. Most participants were white British and females outnumbered males, and the authors suggested that clonal diversity may have been underestimated. Reportedly, almost half of the unique spike-specific TCRs recognized epitopes lying outside the regions that are mutated in the B.1.351 and B.1.1.7 variants. CD4 TCRs associated with the vaccine covered the entire spike protein, and the dominant responses were in regions 160-218 and 743-854. A significant rise in spike-specific TCR breadth and depth was observed after two AZD1222 doses relative to day 0 and relative to MenACWY recipients.

The germline V gene encodes CDR1 LNHDA and CDR2 SQIVND (reference sequence). Ends trimmed: V by 3 bases, J by 8 bases; bases unmatched to a gene: 3. Its CDR3 holds 13 amino acids, cysteine through phenylalanine. Just CDR3 DNA is preserved here, 39 bases in frame from base 1. The CDR3 regions of human TCRbeta chains were analyzed by immunosequencing. Per the authors' processing: TCRs in the repertoires were matched against a reference library of SARS-CoV-2-specific TCRs that had been generated with the MIRA antigen-specificity platform. Breadth meant the fraction of unique TCRs that were SARS-CoV-2-associated, whereas depth meant the fraction of total T cells that were SARS-CoV-2-associated. Using the MIRA data, each spike-specific TCR was mapped to the spike region that the TCR reacts to and placed in a CD4 or CD8 class. Log10-transformed breadth and depth values were compared by one-way ANOVA with Sidak's multiple comparisons tests. The immuneACCESS repertoire file appears here via TCRdb, limited to in-frame rearrangements. These files lack a portion of the clones; in checked studies, under half of the deficit traces to unresolved V genes, and the cause of the others is not known. Clone size and the V and J calls come from that table; the DNA yielded D and trimming. The sample table contains around 100,000 clones; only one count was recorded for around 87% of them. Of the sample, 4% to 5% is held by the ten largest clones.

The meaning of the sample's time point label: baseline before first vaccination. The treatment or condition label on this specimen signifies: meningococcal conjugate vaccine given as trial control. Vaccinee samples were obtained from the UK trials COV001 and COV002, which included a single-blind randomized controlled phase 2/3 trial of AZD1222 (ChAdOx1 nCoV-19) in healthy adults. For TCRbeta chain sequencing, PBMC samples were collected from trial participants at day 0 and at day 28 after the second dose. This TCR derives from an adult in good health. The chain is made from TRBV19 and TRBJ1-1; 10 nucleotides in the junction match TRBD1. The sequencing used peripheral blood, collected on day 0 of MenACWY control vaccination. The CDR3 is CASSIQDRGEAFF. The nucleotide sequence reads as follows: TGTGCCAGTAGTATTCAGGACAGGGGGGAAGCTTTCTTT. Reference TRBV19 and TRBJ1-1 genes cover what lies past the CDR3, so the full variable domain is DGGITQSPKYLFRKEGQNVTLSCEQNLNHDAMYWYRQDPGQGLRLIYYSQIVNDFQKGDIAEGYSVSREKKESFPLTVTSAQKNPTAFYLCASSIQDRGEAFFGQGTRLTVV.